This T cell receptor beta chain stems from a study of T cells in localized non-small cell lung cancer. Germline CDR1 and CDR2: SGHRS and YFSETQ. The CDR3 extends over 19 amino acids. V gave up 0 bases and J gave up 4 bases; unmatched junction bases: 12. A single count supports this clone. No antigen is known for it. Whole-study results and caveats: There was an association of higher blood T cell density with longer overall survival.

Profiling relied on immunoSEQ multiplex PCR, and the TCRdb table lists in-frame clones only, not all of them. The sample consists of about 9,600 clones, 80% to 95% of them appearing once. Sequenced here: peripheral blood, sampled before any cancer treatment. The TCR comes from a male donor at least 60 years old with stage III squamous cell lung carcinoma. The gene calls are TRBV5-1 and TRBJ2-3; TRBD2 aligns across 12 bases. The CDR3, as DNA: TGCGCCAGCAGCTTGGCCGCGATAATACTAGCGGGGGGCGCAGATACGCAGTATTTT. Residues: CASSLAAIILAGGADTQYF.